This T cell receptor (beta chain) is from a study of blood T cell repertoires in COVID-19 (dated by TCRdb to between 2020 and 2021). Looking at the study overall: The collaborator samples originated in the United States, Italy and Spain and spanned the acute and convalescent phases of COVID-19. The prospective study material was composed of cDNA or gDNA derived from T cells, B-cell-depleted T cells, or PBMCs. Subjects who had been exposed to COVID-19, were actively infected with it, or had recovered from it provided the deeply sampled blood TCRbeta repertoires that made up the dataset. A freely available public database, intended as a resource for researchers studying the immune response to SARS-CoV-2, is where the repertoires were released. The samples were drawn from two sources: the first 160 participants of the ongoing ImmuneRACE study, and some 1,300 subjects contributed by 6 global collaborators. Sample metadata almost always included a de-identified subject ID, COVID-19 status, age in years and sex. Where available, HLA class I and class II types were taken from metadata supplied by the sample provider and were not determined by assay-based typing.

Details on this clone: Its antigen has not been determined. Base-call qualities are not available, and no considerably larger clone is one nucleotide away.

Findings and caveats that apply to the study as a whole: The quantity of clinical and demographic metadata differed by source and by participant and was supplied without curation.

TCRbeta CDR3 regions were amplified from genomic DNA using the immunoSEQ Assay, a bias-controlled multiplex PCR. As for the original processing: Within the assay, amplification of reference gene primers was used to estimate how many nucleated cells each sample contained. To quantify the absolute abundance of each unique TCRbeta CDR3 rearrangement, sequence reads were collapsed and filtered. For each sample, productive Simpson clonality was calculated as the square root of Simpson's diversity index across productive rearrangements. Drawn from immuneACCESS, this table holds only the in-frame rearrangements with V and J called that TCRdb kept. Clones are partly lost; checked studies trace under half to an unresolved V gene and leave the rest unexplained. That table furnishes V, J and clone size, whereas the DNA furnished D and trimming. This sample has 350,000 to 550,000 clones in its table, and 87% of those were observed once. Just under 2% of the sample rests with the top ten.

Cut back by 0 bases and 1 base, the V and J ends lie 19 bases apart. The CDR3 numbers 19 residues from cysteine through phenylalanine. The read is trimmed to its CDR3 DNA, 57 bases read in frame from base 1. According to the germline V gene (reference sequence), CDR1 reads LGHDT and CDR2 reads YNNKEL. Participants in the prospective study were aged 18 to 89 years, lived in about two dozen United States geographic areas, and enrolled through a virtual design. In the prospective study, participants were assigned to cohorts based on the clinical history participants reported in a screening survey and a study questionnaire. In the prospective study, mobile phlebotomists collected whole blood, serum and a nasopharyngeal or oropharyngeal swab from each participant. Over a 2-month period, participants in the prospective study had the option of providing additional blood draws and questionnaires. Prospective study blood samples were shipped either frozen or at room temperature before DNA extraction.

The TCR originated in a woman between 18 and 30 years old with acute COVID-19. The rearrangement combines TRBV3-1 (or the pseudogene TRBV3-2) with TRBJ2-1; TRBD1 is perhaps the D gene, given 6 matching bases. The sample consisted of PBMCs or T cells enriched from blood (not recorded which). In nucleotides, the sequence is TGTGCCAGCAGCCAAGAAGAAGGGGGAACGGGCGGGTCCTACAATGAGCAGTTCTTC. The encoded protein is CASSQEEGGTGGSYNEQFF.